This T cell receptor beta chain derives from a study of identical twins. TCRdb independently ran MiXCR on the 5' RACE reads; one entry per CDR3 protein. Of 1.5 million to 2 million distinct CDR3 sequences listed, roughly 35% are singletons. The CDR3 totals 20 residues. Trimming shortened V by 0 bases and J by 2 bases, and 23 bases separated the two germline ends. Germline lookup yields CDR1 DFQATT and CDR2 SNEGSKA (reference sequence). The V and J genes are TRBV20-1 and TRBJ1-6; tentative D call: TRBD1 (6 bases). Input material: cord blood. This clonotype was sampled from a newborn girl in good health. The CDR3 loop reads CSARDLRRQRGTPYNSPLHF. The CDR3 region has the DNA TGCAGTGCTAGAGACCTACGGCGACAGAGGGGGACTCCCTATAATTCACCCCTCCACTTT.